These 22 T cell receptor beta chains originate from one sample sequenced in a study of cytomegalovirus exposure and HLA in healthy donors. Both 60 Vbeta primers and 13 Jbeta primers went into the PCR. Generated by immunoSEQ multiplex PCR, the TCRdb table keeps only in-frame clones and is missing some. The repertoire has fewer than 300,000 clones, about nine tenths of them found once; the top ten carry 4%. The specimen was PBMCs. Source of these receptors: a man aged 40-49 years in good health and CMV-seropositive.

V usage is TRBV4-1 and J usage is TRBJ2-1, with a tentative D call TRBD1 (5 bases). There are 15 residues in the CDR3. CDR1 is MGHRA and CDR2 is YSYEKL in the germline V gene. V was trimmed by 0 bases and J by 4 bases, leaving 10 bases between them. The CDR3 coding sequence is TGCGCCAGCAGCCAAGAAGGGGATTTGTACAATGAGCAGTTCTTC. The encoded protein is CASSQEGDLYNEQFF.

The chain is built from TRBV18 and TRBJ2-7, with 8 bases aligning to TRBD1. The CDR3 runs 14 residues. Per germline, CDR1 KGHSH and CDR2 LQKENI. V lost 3 bases, J lost 9 bases, and 10 bases stayed unmatched. The CDR3 DNA sequence: TGTGCCAGCTCACCCGAGACAGGGGTGCGGGGGCAGTACTTC. It translates to CASSPETGVRGQYF.

The genes are TRBV19 and TRBJ2-1, with 9 bases matching TRBD2. The J segment lost 0 bases and the V segment lost 1 base, leaving 7 bases of the junction unmatched. The germline V gene has CDR1 LNHDA and CDR2 SQIVND (reference sequence). CDR3 length equals 18 residues. CDR3 coding DNA: TGTGCCAGTAGTATAGGGGCGGGAGGGCGGAGCTCCTACAATGAGCAGTTCTTC. Encoded protein: CASSIGAGGRSSYNEQFF.

The chain employs TRBV7-2 and TRBJ2-6, with a weak D call TRBD1 (7 bases). CDR3 size: 20 residues. From germline, CDR1 is SGHTA and CDR2 FQGNSA. Trimming stripped 0 bases from V and 2 bases from J, with 20 bases between. This CDR3 is CASSLAGGGGVTAGANVLTF. CDR3 in DNA: TGTGCCAGCAGCTTAGCTGGCGGAGGGGGCGTCACCGCTGGGGCCAACGTCCTGACTTTC.

CDR3 DNA sequence: TGTGCCTGGAGAATGTACTTTGGGGGCGATTATGGTGGCTACACCTTC. Amino acid sequence: CAWRMYFGGDYGGYTF. The chain has TRBV30 and TRBJ1-2, with a possible D match to TRBD1 (6 bases). The CDR3 contains 16 residues. Germline V gives CDR1 GTSNPN, CDR2 SVGIG (reference sequence). V was cut by 3 bases and J by 7 bases, with 24 bases left in between.

The rearrangement uses TRBV7-8 and TRBJ1-1; D ambiguous. CDR3 length: 17 amino acids. The V end was cut by 1 base, the J end by 7 bases, with 22 bases between. The germline V gene has CDR1 SGHVS and CDR2 FQNEAQ. CDR3 region: CASSLGARVRVEGEAFF. The CDR3 DNA sequence: TGTGCCAGCAGCTTAGGGGCAAGGGTTAGGGTTGAGGGTGAAGCTTTCTTT.

The chain uses TRBV25-1 and TRBJ2-3; tentatively, D is TRBD1 (5 bases). V shed 3 bases and J shed 4 bases, with 11 bases lying between them. The length of the CDR3 is 14 residues. CDR1 and CDR2 (germline): MGHDK, SYGVNS. The CDR3 coding sequence is TGTGCCAGCAGTGACACCAGGGTGTCAGATACGCAGTATTTT. This encodes CASSDTRVSDTQYF.

About this clone: Other DNA sequences in this specimen translate into the identical CDR3. This sequence joins TRBV7-6 and TRBJ2-7; the D gene is possibly TRBD2 (6 bases). The V and J ends lost 5 bases and 1 base respectively, with 9 bases between them. This CDR3 is built from 13 residues. CDR1 is SGHVS, CDR2 FNYEAQ, per germline. CDR3 coding DNA: TGTGCCAGCAGCCGGGACTCTTCCTACGAGCAGTACTTC. Translation gives CASSRDSSYEQYF.

The chain recombines TRBV28 with TRBJ2-7; 8 positions agree with TRBD2. This CDR3 comprises 13 residues. CDR1 is MDHEN, CDR2 SYDVKM, per germline. V dropped 6 bases and J dropped 6; count of bases not matched to a gene: 7. DNA for the CDR3: TGTGCCAGCAGGTGGGACGGGGGGGCCGAGCAGTACTTC. As protein: CASRWDGGAEQYF.

In this sample, this clone turned up a few times. The chain links TRBV4-1 to TRBJ1-1; tentatively, D is TRBD1 (5 bases). The germline V gene encodes CDR1 MGHRA and CDR2 YSYEKL. The ends were cut back, 2 bases at V and 7 bases at J, with 14 bases in the middle. The CDR3 has 14 amino acids. The CDR3 sequence: CASSQIRGTIEAFF. The CDR3 DNA reads TGCGCCAGCAGCCAAATTCGGGGGACCATTGAAGCTTTCTTT.

This clone was observed once. The chain uses TRBV7-9 and TRBJ2-1; 8 positions agree with TRBD2. The CDR3 extends over 15 amino acids. The germline V gene encodes CDR1 SEHNR and CDR2 FQNEAQ (reference sequence). Trimming took 5 bases from V and 10 from J; bases not matched to a gene: 13. The CDR3 nucleotides are TGTGCCAGCAGCCGAACACTAGCGGAGCTTCGGGAGCAGTTCTTC. Encoded protein: CASSRTLAELREQFF. Supplemented by reference TRBV7-9 and TRBJ2-1, the full variable domain reads DTGVSQNPRHKITKRGQNVTFRCDPISEHNRLYWYRQTLGQGPEFLTYFQNEAQLEKSRLLSDRFSAERPKGSFSTLEIQRTEQGDSAMYLCASSRTLAELREQFFGPGTRLTVL.

The genes are TRBV6-6 and TRBJ2-7; D perhaps matches TRBD1 (5 bases). The CDR3 covers 12 residues. The germline V and J ends were trimmed by 8 bases and 5 bases, with 13 bases remaining between them. In germline, CDR1 is MNHNY, CDR2 SVGAGI (reference sequence). CDR3 sequence reads: CASCFGRDEQYF. CDR3 bases: TGTGCCAGCTGCTTTGGCAGGGACGAGCAGTACTTC.

J is TRBJ2-2 and V is TRBV5-5; D remains ambiguous. V lost 0 bases and J 3 bases, leaving 6 bases between the germline ends. Germline values: CDR1 SGHKS, CDR2 YYEKEE (reference sequence). This CDR3 comprises 14 residues. In nucleotides, the CDR3 is TGTGCCAGCAGCTTGGGGCAGTACACCGGGGAGCTGTTTTTT. Translation: CASSLGQYTGELFF.

The chain combines TRBV10-3 with TRBJ2-5; D is unresolved. Germline V gene sequence: CDR1 ENHRY, CDR2 SYGVKD. The CDR3 has 13 residues. The V end lost 4 bases, the J end lost 5 bases, and 11 bases lay between the germline ends. CDR3: CAISVIESETQYF. The CDR3 DNA follows: TGTGCCATCAGTGTAATTGAGTCGGAGACCCAGTACTTC.

The gene calls are TRBV28 and TRBJ2-7; 13 bases are a match to TRBD2. The CDR3 extends over 17 amino acids. Germline loops: CDR1 MDHEN, CDR2 SYDVKM. V dropped 4 bases and J dropped 1; count of bases not matched to a gene: 7. The CDR3 nucleotides read TGTGCCAGCAGTTCACCACGGACTAGCGGGAGTTCCTACGAGCAGTACTTC. It codes for CASSSPRTSGSSYEQYF.

This clone was counted between two and nine times. The chain uses TRBV19 and TRBJ1-1; the D is unclear. Germline V gene lookup returns CDR1 LNHDA and CDR2 SQIVND (reference sequence). V lost 6 bases and J 2 bases, leaving 4 bases between the germline ends. This CDR3 spans 11 amino acids. The CDR3 loop is CASRRNTEAFF. The CDR3 DNA sequence: TGTGCCAGTAGGAGAAACACTGAAGCTTTCTTT.

V and J are TRBV30 and TRBJ2-7; 14 positions match TRBD2. The CDR3 contains 14 residues. Germline V gene lookup returns CDR1 GTSNPN and CDR2 SVGIG (reference sequence). V shed 5 bases and J 2 bases; nucleotides not matched to a gene: 2. CDR3 protein: CAWGTSGSTYEQYF. In DNA form, the CDR3 reads TGTGCCTGGGGGACTAGCGGGAGTACCTACGAGCAGTACTTC.

The rearrangement joins TRBV25-1 to TRBJ2-5, with TRBD2 matching over 7 bases. The germline V gene has CDR1 MGHDK and CDR2 SYGVNS. The CDR3 covers 14 residues. V dropped 2 bases and J dropped 3; count of bases not matched to a gene: 3. The CDR3 nucleotides are TGTGCCAGCAGTGAAGGCGGGGGTAAAGAGACCCAGTACTTC. Its translation is CASSEGGGKETQYF.

The V gene is TRBV6-4, the J gene TRBJ2-2; 7 bases fit TRBD2. Germline trimming cut 6 bases from V and 4 bases from J; bases unmatched to any gene: 2. CDR3 length: 13 amino acids. Per the germline V gene, CDR1 is MRHNA and CDR2 is SNTAGT. The CDR3, as DNA: TGTGCCAGCAGGACGGGGGGCACCGGGGAGCTGTTTTTT. Its protein product is CASRTGGTGELFF.

The gene calls are TRBV2 and TRBJ2-3; 8 nucleotides agree with TRBD2. The CDR3 loop spans 17 amino acids. J lost 2 bases, V lost 5 bases, and 12 bases had no gene match. Germline assignment: CDR1 SNHLY and CDR2 FYNNEI. The CDR3 coding sequence is TGTGCCAGCAGTTCATTAGCGGGATTACTACCCACAGATACGCAGTATTTT. Translating gives CASSSLAGLLPTDTQYF.

The chain is built from TRBV2 and TRBJ1-5; D ambiguous. CDR1 is SNHLY and CDR2 is FYNNEI in the germline V gene. The CDR3 length is 14 residues. Trimming shortened V by 1 base and J by 7 bases, and 11 bases separated the two germline ends. In DNA form, the CDR3 reads TGTGCCAGCAGTGAAGTTGATCGGGTCCAGCCCCAGCATTTT. This codes for CASSEVDRVQPQHF.

The chain combines TRBV27 with TRBJ2-7, with 11 nucleotides matching TRBD1. The CDR3 has 21 residues. Germline V gives CDR1 MNHEY, CDR2 SMNVEV (reference sequence). V trimming: 2 bases; J trimming: 1 base; junction bases outside the gene matches: 19. The CDR3 region is CASSLRPSRTGGPEESYEQYF. The CDR3 coding sequence is TGTGCCAGCAGTTTAAGGCCCTCCAGGACAGGGGGCCCCGAAGAGTCCTACGAGCAGTACTTC.